This TCR beta chain was sequenced during a study of shared clonotypes between healthy human individuals. This CDR3 spans 13 amino acids. The V gene's germline CDR1 is KGHSH and CDR2 LQKENI. Trimming removed 3 bases at V and 11 bases at J, with 16 bases between. None of the donors, who were healthy HIV-negative adults, had recently had acute infections or vaccinations. Some clones are missing from TCRdb's copy, which holds only in-frame ones; the method was immunoSEQ multiplex PCR. The sample holds approximately 530,000 clones, around 96% seen once. This TCR was recovered from a woman in her twenties or thirties in good health. The chain is built from TRBV18 and TRBJ1-1; no clear D gene. Specimen: naive CD4+ T cells sorted from blood. Subset meaning: CD45RA+ positively selected. This CDR3 reads CASSPQRAERAFF. The CDR3 DNA reads TGTGCCAGCTCACCCCAGAGGGCCGAGCGGGCTTTCTTT.